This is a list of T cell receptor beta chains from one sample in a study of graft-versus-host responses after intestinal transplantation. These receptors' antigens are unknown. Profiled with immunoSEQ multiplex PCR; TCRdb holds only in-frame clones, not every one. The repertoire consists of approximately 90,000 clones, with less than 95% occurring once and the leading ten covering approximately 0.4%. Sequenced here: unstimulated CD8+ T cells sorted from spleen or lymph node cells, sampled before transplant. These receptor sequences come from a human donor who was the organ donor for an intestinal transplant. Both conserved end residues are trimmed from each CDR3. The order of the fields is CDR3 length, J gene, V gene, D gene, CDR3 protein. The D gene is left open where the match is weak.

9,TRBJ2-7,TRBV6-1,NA,ACTGSDEQY
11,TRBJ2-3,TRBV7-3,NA,ASSSRQPDTQY
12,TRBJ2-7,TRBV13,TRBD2,ASSPGGLTYEQY
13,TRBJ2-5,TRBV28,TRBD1,ASSSTGGALETQY
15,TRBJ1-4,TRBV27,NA,ASSPLDRLATNEKLF
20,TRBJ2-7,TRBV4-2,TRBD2,ASSQDLGRALTSGGPSYEQY
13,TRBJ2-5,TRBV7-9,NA,ASSFQGSVQETQY
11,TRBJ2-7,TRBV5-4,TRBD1,ASSSRGPYEQY
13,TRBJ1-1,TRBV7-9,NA,ASSSNRDLNTEAF
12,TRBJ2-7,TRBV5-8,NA,ASRGNIGSYEQY
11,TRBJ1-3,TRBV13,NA,ASSLRGGNTIY
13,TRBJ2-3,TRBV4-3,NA,ASSPDLDSTDTQY
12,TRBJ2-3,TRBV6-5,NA,ASSYDTATDTQY
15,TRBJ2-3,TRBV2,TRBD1,ASSEDGQVIMADTQY
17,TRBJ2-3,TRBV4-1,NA,ASSQDDGEAITSTDTQY
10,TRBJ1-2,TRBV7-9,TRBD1,ATNTGDRGYT
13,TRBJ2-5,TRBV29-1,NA,SVATVGGGGETQY
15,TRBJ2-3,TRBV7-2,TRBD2,ASLHLAGGPNTDTQY
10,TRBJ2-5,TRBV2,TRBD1,ATAGGPETQY
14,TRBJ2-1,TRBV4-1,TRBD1,ASSQPGTGEDNEQF
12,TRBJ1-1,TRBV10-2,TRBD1,ASSDDREYTEAF
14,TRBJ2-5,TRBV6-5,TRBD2,ASSYLLAGVGETQY
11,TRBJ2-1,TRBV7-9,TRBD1,ASSWTGGNEQF
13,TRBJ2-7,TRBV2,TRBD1,ASSDRAGGKNEQY
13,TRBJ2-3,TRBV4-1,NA,ASSRSPRNTDTQY
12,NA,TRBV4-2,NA,ASSQDRGDYEQY
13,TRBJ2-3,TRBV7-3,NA,ASSLTFGGTDTQY
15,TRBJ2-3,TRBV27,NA,ASSLSPGRVVGATQY